The clone carrying this TCR beta chain was detected a few times. Its antigen is unidentified. The germline V gene encodes CDR1 SEHNR and CDR2 FQNEAQ (reference sequence). Trimming cost V 3 bases and J 6 bases, with 10 bases left between them. There are 13 residues in the CDR3. The source of the sample is a study of CD8+ T cells in alopecia areata. Study information: Those treated were given oral tofacitinib at 5 to 10 mg twice daily. The SALT score measured affected scalp surface percentage in treated patients.

Noted treatment: oral pan-JAK inhibitor, 5-10 mg twice daily. The study, taken as a whole, reports: Mice gave a clearer picture of TCR sharing than patients did, possibly for HLA-related reasons. The study found higher clonality in lesional than normal scalp, especially in alopecia totalis/universalis.

cDNA reverse transcribed from extracted RNA served as the sequencing template. Profiling relied on immunoSEQ multiplex PCR, and the TCRdb table lists in-frame clones only, not all of them. The table records 180,000 or so clones, 40% to 65% of them present only once. This chain joins TRBV7-9 and TRBJ2-3; no definite D call. This specimen was CD8+ T cells sorted from blood, taken at roughly week 53, from a patient treated with tofacitinib. The TCR originated in a human donor with alopecia areata. The DNA for the CDR3 is TGTGCCAGCAGCTTGGACGTCGGGGATACGCAGTATTTT. Translation gives CASSLDVGDTQYF.